Listed here are 26 T cell receptor beta chains from one sample, sequenced in a study of OX40 agonist ivuxolimab in advanced cancers. Data came from immunoSEQ multiplex PCR; TCRdb stores just in-frame clones and leaves some out. In the table there are 20,000 to 25,000 clones, over 75% of which are singletons. Material: CD4+ or CD8+ T cells sorted from blood, obtained in a trial of the OX40 agonist ivuxolimab. These receptors were taken from an adult with an advanced solid tumor such as melanoma, head and neck, liver or kidney cancer.

This clone was found a few times. The DNA for the CDR3 is TGTGCCAGCAGTGAAATGGCAGGGGATAGCACAGATACGCAGTATTTT. This codes for CASSEMAGDSTDTQYF. The rearrangement joins TRBV6-1 to TRBJ2-3; D is perhaps TRBD1 (6 bases). CDR3 size: 16 residues. Deletions cut 2 bases from V and 0 bases from J, with 12 bases between. The germline gives CDR1 MNHNS, CDR2 SASEGT.

J is TRBJ1-1 and V is TRBV11-2, with 8 bases aligning to TRBD1. CDR3 size: 14 residues. CDR1 and CDR2 (germline): SGHAT, FQNNGV. The ends lost 7 bases at V and 1 base at J; junction bases unmatched: 5. This chain's CDR3 is CASNPGTGNTEAFF. The CDR3, as DNA: TGTGCCAGCAACCCCGGGACAGGGAACACTGAAGCTTTCTTT.

This rearrangement joins TRBV11-2 to TRBJ2-4; D is possibly TRBD1 or TRBD2 (6 bases each). Germline V gene lookup returns CDR1 SGHAT and CDR2 FQNNGV. The CDR3 extends over 17 amino acids. The germline V and J ends were trimmed by 0 bases and 1 base, with 13 bases remaining between them. This CDR3 is CASSLDRGVWAKNIQYF. CDR3 sequence (DNA): TGTGCCAGCAGCTTAGATAGGGGGGTTTGGGCCAAAAACATTCAGTACTTC.

The CDR3 bases are TGTGCCAGCAGTCCTAGCGGATTTTCCTCCTACGAGCAGTACTTC. It codes for CASSPSGFSSYEQYF. The V and J genes are TRBV5-4 and TRBJ2-7; 7 bases match TRBD2. Germline assignment: CDR1 SGHNT and CDR2 YYREEE (reference sequence). This CDR3 has 15 amino acids. V shed 5 bases, J shed 0 bases, and the junction held 8 bases outside the gene matches.

The V call is TRBV4-1, the J call TRBJ2-7; D gene ambiguous. The germline V and J ends were trimmed by 3 bases and 7 bases, with 10 bases remaining between them. The CDR3 is 12 amino acids. Germline V gene data show CDR1 as MGHRA and CDR2 as YSYEKL. The DNA of the CDR3 is TGCGCCAGCAGCCAGGGGTGGAGTGAGCAGTACTTC. This encodes CASSQGWSEQYF.

In this sample, this clone turned up a few times. The chain links TRBV9 to TRBJ1-1, with unresolved D. V was trimmed by 0 bases and J by 0 bases, leaving 6 bases between them. The CDR3 is 14 amino acids. The germline CDR1 and CDR2 sequences are SGDLS and YYNGEE. CDR3 region: CASSVEGMNTEAFF. CDR3 coding DNA: TGTGCCAGCAGCGTAGAAGGGATGAACACTGAAGCTTTCTTT. Full variable domain (remainder filled in from reference TRBV9 and TRBJ1-1): DSGVTQTPKHLITATGQRVTLRCSPRSGDLSVYWYQQSLDQGLQFLIQYYNGEERAKGNILERFSAQQFPDLHSELNLSSLELGDSALYFCASSVEGMNTEAFFGQGTRLTVV.

The chain carries TRBV7-6 and TRBJ2-3, with D perhaps assigned TRBD1 or TRBD2 (5 bases each). The ends were cut back, 2 bases at V and 2 bases at J, with 8 bases in the middle. The CDR3 spans 14 residues. Germline V gene lookup returns CDR1 SGHVS and CDR2 FNYEAQ. As DNA, the CDR3 is TGTGCCAGCAGCTTACTCGGGACCACAGATACGCAGTATTTT. Its protein product is CASSLLGTTDTQYF.

The chain couples TRBV10-2 to TRBJ1-1; no clear D. The CDR3 length is 10 residues. Trimming pared 2 bases from V and 5 bases from J, leaving 0 bases between. CDR1 and CDR2 (germline): WSHSY, SAAADI. The CDR3 is CASSETEAFF. CDR3 DNA sequence: TGCGCCAGCAGTGAGACTGAAGCTTTCTTT.

This sequence joins TRBV10-2 and TRBJ1-1; D possibly corresponds to TRBD1 (5 bases). Germline V gene lookup returns CDR1 WSHSY and CDR2 SAAADI. The CDR3 has 13 residues. The V end lost 8 bases, the J end lost 0 bases, and 10 bases lay between the germline ends. The CDR3 DNA is TGCGCCAGCCTACGGGGCCTGAACACTGAAGCTTTCTTT. Residues: CASLRGLNTEAFF.

This clone occurred a few times. The chain couples TRBV4-3 to TRBJ2-1; 8 positions agree with TRBD1. The CDR3 is 18 amino acids. Germline CDR1 LGHNA, CDR2 YSLEER. With 1 base clipped from V and 2 bases from J, the junction kept 10 bases outside the gene matches. In DNA form, the CDR3 reads TGCGCCAGCAGCCAAGTCCGCCAGGGGGCGGGGACCTACAATGAGCAGTTCTTC. Its protein is CASSQVRQGAGTYNEQFF.

This clone appeared a few times. The chain uses TRBV2 and TRBJ2-2, with D perhaps matching TRBD1 or TRBD2 (5 bases each). The CDR3 covers 16 residues. V dropped 0 bases and J dropped 7 bases, with 15 bases sitting between them. CDR1 is SNHLY, CDR2 FYNNEI, per germline. The CDR3 nucleotides read TGTGCCAGCAGTGAAGCTTGGGGGACGACTTTCGGGGAGCTGTTTTTT. The encoded protein is CASSEAWGTTFGELFF.

The gene calls are TRBV7-9 and TRBJ2-7; TRBD1 aligns across 9 bases. There are 15 residues in the CDR3. With 1 base clipped from V and 3 bases from J, the junction kept 4 bases outside the gene matches. Germline V CDR1 and CDR2: SEHNR, FQNEAQ (reference sequence). This chain's CDR3 is CASSLGKTGGYEQYF. The CDR3 nucleotides read TGTGCCAGCAGCTTAGGAAAGACAGGGGGCTACGAGCAGTACTTC.

The rearrangement links TRBV19 to TRBJ1-1, with TRBD1 identical over 7 bases. V dropped 1 base and J dropped 10; count of bases not matched to a gene: 6. Germline V gives CDR1 LNHDA, CDR2 SQIVND (reference sequence). There are 13 residues in the CDR3. This CDR3 reads CASSIVQGDPAFF. The CDR3 coding sequence is TGTGCCAGTAGTATAGTCCAGGGGGACCCAGCTTTCTTT.

This sequence joins TRBV6-5 and TRBJ2-7; 7 nucleotides line up with TRBD1. The CDR3 has 12 amino acids. Trimming took 5 bases from V and 6 from J; bases not matched to a gene: 4. Germline lookup yields CDR1 MNHEY and CDR2 SVGAGI. In nucleotides, the CDR3 is TGTGCCAGCAGTGCCACAGGGGTCGAGCAGTACTTC. It yields the protein CASSATGVEQYF.

This clone was recorded once. The chain combines TRBV5-4 with TRBJ1-6; a weak D match, TRBD1 (5 bases). The germline CDR1 and CDR2 sequences are SGHNT and YYREEE (reference sequence). CDR3 length equals 16 residues. Trimming pared 0 bases from V and 1 base from J, leaving 8 bases between. In nucleotides, the CDR3 is TGTGCCAGCAGCTTGGATGGGGGATCCTATAATTCACCCCTCCACTTT. Its translation: CASSLDGGSYNSPLHF.

The CDR3 reads CASSVVGGGADTQYF. CDR3 coding DNA: TGTGCCAGCAGCGTAGTGGGGGGAGGGGCAGATACGCAGTATTTT. This rearrangement joins TRBV9 to TRBJ2-3, with TRBD2 matching 7 bases. J was trimmed by 4 bases and V by 0 bases; bases with no gene match: 5. CDR1 is SGDLS, CDR2 YYNGEE, per germline. The CDR3 extends over 15 amino acids.

The V and J genes are TRBV29-1 and TRBJ2-7, with 9 bases fitting TRBD1. This CDR3 has 14 amino acids. Germline V lookup: CDR1 SQVTM, CDR2 ANQGSEA. J was trimmed by 9 bases and V by 1 base; bases with no gene match: 10. The CDR3 sequence is CSVEGGQGLLMQYF. The CDR3 DNA is TGCAGCGTTGAAGGGGGACAGGGACTCCTAATGCAGTACTTC.

CDR3 amino acids: CASSQDWRGTGNTIYF. In DNA, the CDR3 is TGTGCCAGCAGCCAAGATTGGAGGGGAACTGGAAACACCATATATTTT. The chain couples TRBV4-2 to TRBJ1-3; a weak D match, TRBD1 (5 bases). The V gene lost 0 bases and the J gene lost 2 bases, with 11 bases spanning the gap. The CDR3 is made up of 16 amino acids. Germline V lookup: CDR1 LGHNA, CDR2 YNFKEQ.

This clone was found once. CDR3 protein: CASSIHEQREQYF. CDR3 DNA: TGCGCCAGCAGCATACACGAGCAGAGGGAGCAGTACTTC. The rearrangement links TRBV5-1 to TRBJ2-7; D uncertain. The CDR3 is made up of 13 amino acids. Between the trimmed V and J ends, which lost 4 bases and 7 bases, there was a span of 15 bases. The germline V gene has CDR1 SGHRS and CDR2 YFSETQ.

The chain couples TRBV6-6 to TRBJ1-2, with 9 nucleotides matching TRBD1. The length of the CDR3 is 14 residues. Germline-derived CDR1 and CDR2 are MNHNY and SVGAGI (reference sequence). With V trimmed by 2 bases and J by 8 bases, 6 bases remained unmatched. The CDR3 region has the DNA TGTGCCAGCAGTTACGGACAGGGGTTAGGCGGCTACACCTTC. Protein product: CASSYGQGLGGYTF.

V gene TRBV2 combines with J gene TRBJ1-1, with D unclear. CDR3 length equals 11 residues. CDR1 is SNHLY and CDR2 is FYNNEI in the germline V gene. V was shortened by 8 bases and J by 8 bases, with 12 bases between the two germline ends. CDR3 sequence reads: CASGEAEEAFF. As DNA, the CDR3 is TGTGCCAGCGGGGAGGCAGAGGAAGCTTTCTTT.

This clone was detected once. The chain's CDR3 is CASSLRGHAKNIQYF. CDR3 DNA sequence: TGCGCCAGCAGCCTGCGGGGGCATGCCAAAAACATTCAGTACTTC. The V call is TRBV4-1, the J call TRBJ2-4, with a possible D match to TRBD2 (7 bases). Trimming took off 4 bases at V and 1 base at J, with 11 bases between the two ends. Germline V gene lookup returns CDR1 MGHRA and CDR2 YSYEKL. The CDR3 sequence is 15 residues long.

The CDR3 DNA reads as TGTGCCAGCAGCTTAGAGGTCAGCACTGAAGCTTTCTTT. Residues: CASSLEVSTEAFF. The rearrangement links TRBV7-9 to TRBJ1-1; the D is unclear. V lost 1 base and J 4 bases, leaving 7 bases between the germline ends. There are 13 residues in the CDR3. Germline V gene sequence: CDR1 SEHNR, CDR2 FQNEAQ (reference sequence).

In nucleotides, the CDR3 is TGTGCCAGCAGAGGGGACAGGGTAACCGGGGAGCTGTTTTTT. Translation: CASRGDRVTGELFF. The chain is built from TRBV5-8 and TRBJ2-2, with 9 bases fitting TRBD1. There are 14 residues in the CDR3. Germline V gene data show CDR1 as SGHTS and CDR2 as YDEGEE. With 5 bases clipped from V and 5 bases from J, the junction kept 4 bases outside the gene matches.

This clone was seen a handful of times. The V gene is TRBV7-9, the J gene TRBJ2-1; 12 nucleotides match TRBD2. The CDR3 runs to 17 residues. The V segment lost 5 bases and the J segment 8 bases; nucleotides outside the gene matches: 13. In germline, CDR1 is SEHNR, CDR2 FQNEAQ (reference sequence). The CDR3 protein is CASSAPFLAGGPYEQFF. CDR3 DNA sequence: TGTGCCAGCAGCGCACCATTCCTAGCGGGGGGGCCCTATGAGCAGTTCTTC.

V gene TRBV4-2 combines with J gene TRBJ1-6, with 7 bases aligning to TRBD1. Germline CDR1 LGHNA, CDR2 YNFKEQ. CDR3 length: 16 amino acids. The junction had 4 bases not matched to a gene; V was cut back by 1 base and J by 4 bases. The CDR3, as DNA: TGTGCCAGCAGCCAAGTGGCGGACAGGTATAATTCACCCCTCCACTTT. This gives the protein CASSQVADRYNSPLHF.